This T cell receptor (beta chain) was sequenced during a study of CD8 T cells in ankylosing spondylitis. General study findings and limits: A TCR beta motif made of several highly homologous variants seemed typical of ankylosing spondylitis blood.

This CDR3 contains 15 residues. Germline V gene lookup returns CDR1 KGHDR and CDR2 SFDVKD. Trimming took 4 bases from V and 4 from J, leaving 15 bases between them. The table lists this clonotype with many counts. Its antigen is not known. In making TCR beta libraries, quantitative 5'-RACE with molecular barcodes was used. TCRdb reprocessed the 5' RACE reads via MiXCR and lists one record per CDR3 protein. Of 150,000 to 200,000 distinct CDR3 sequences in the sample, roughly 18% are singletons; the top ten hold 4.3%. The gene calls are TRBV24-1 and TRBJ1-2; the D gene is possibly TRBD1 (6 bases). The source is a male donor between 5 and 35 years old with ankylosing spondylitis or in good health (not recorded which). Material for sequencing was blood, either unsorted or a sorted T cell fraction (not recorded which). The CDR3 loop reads CATSDTGTPSYGYTF. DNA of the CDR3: TGTGCCACCAGTGACACCGGGACACCGTCCTATGGCTACACCTTC.